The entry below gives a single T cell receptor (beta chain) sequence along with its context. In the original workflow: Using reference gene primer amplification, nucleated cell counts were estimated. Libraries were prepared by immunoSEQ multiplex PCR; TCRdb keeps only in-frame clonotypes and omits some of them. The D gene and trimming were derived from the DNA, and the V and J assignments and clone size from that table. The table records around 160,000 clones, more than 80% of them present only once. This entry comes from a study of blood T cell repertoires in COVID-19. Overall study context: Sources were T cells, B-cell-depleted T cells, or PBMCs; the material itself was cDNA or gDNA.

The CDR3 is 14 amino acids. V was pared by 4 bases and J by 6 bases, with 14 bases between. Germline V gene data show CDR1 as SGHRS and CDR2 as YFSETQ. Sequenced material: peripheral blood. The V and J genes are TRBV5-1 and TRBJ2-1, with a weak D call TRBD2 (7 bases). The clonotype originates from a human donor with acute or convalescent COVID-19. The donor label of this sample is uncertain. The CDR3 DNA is TGCGCCAGCAGCGAGGGGGGGTTAGTCAATGAGCAGTTCTTC. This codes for CASSEGGLVNEQFF. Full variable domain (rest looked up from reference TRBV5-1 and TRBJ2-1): KAGVTQTPRYLIKTRGQQVTLSCSPISGHRSVSWYQQTPGQGLQFLFEYFSETQRNKGNFPGRFSGRQFSNSRSEMNVSTLELGDSALYLCASSEGGLVNEQFFGPGTRLTVL.